The T cell receptor beta chain described here comes from a study of T cell responses to AZD1222 COVID-19 vaccine. Whole-study findings and limits: Per reports, nearly half of all spike-specific TCRs target regions that are unmutated in variants. Donors were mostly white British, more females; clonal diversity possibly underestimated.

Assay: immunoSEQ multiplex PCR; the TCRdb copy retains only in-frame clones and omits some. Of about 110,000 clones in the sample, roughly 84% are singletons; the top ten hold approximately 17%. Germline V lookup: CDR1 SEHNR, CDR2 FQNEAQ (reference sequence). The CDR3 covers 17 residues. V trimming: 0 bases; J trimming: 0 bases; junction bases outside the gene matches: 5. In the case of this clone: What it binds is not known.

V usage is TRBV7-9 and J usage is TRBJ1-3, with TRBD1 matching over 7 bases. Sequencing used peripheral blood, obtained on day 0 of AZD1222 vaccination. This TCR was sampled from an adult in good health. As DNA, the CDR3 is TGTGCCAGCAGCTTAGCGGGGGACAGTTACTCTGGAAACACCATATATTTT. As protein: CASSLAGDSYSGNTIYF. Looking up the rest from reference TRBV7-9 and TRBJ1-3 gives the full variable domain: DTGVSQNPRHKITKRGQNVTFRCDPISEHNRLYWYRQTLGQGPEFLTYFQNEAQLEKSRLLSDRFSAERPKGSFSTLEIQRTEQGDSAMYLCASSLAGDSYSGNTIYFGEGSWLTVV.